The 26 T cell receptor beta chains reported below all come from one sample, sequenced in a study of cytomegalovirus exposure and HLA in healthy donors. In the PCR, 60 Vbeta and 13 Jbeta primers were used. The repertoire was sequenced with immunoSEQ multiplex PCR; TCRdb's copy has only in-frame clones and lacks some. Here the sample spans some 120,000 clones, around 80% being singletons. Sequencing was performed on PBMCs. These receptors were taken from a woman in her twenties or thirties in good health and CMV-seronegative.

The chain joins TRBV10-3 to TRBJ2-2, with D maybe TRBD2 (5 bases). Germline-derived CDR1 and CDR2 are ENHRY and SYGVKD. The length of the CDR3 is 13 residues. V was cut by 3 bases and J by 8 bases, with 10 bases left in between. Here the CDR3 reads CAISDFGGGELFF. CDR3 nucleotides: TGTGCCATCAGTGATTTTGGAGGTGGGGAGCTGTTTTTT.

The chain uses TRBV19 and TRBJ1-3; D gene unclear. Trimming cost V 2 bases and J 0 bases, with 5 bases left between them. There are 14 residues in the CDR3. Germline V CDR1 and CDR2: LNHDA, SQIVND (reference sequence). As DNA, the CDR3 is TGTGCCAGTAGTATAATCAGCTCTGGAAACACCATATATTTT. This translates into CASSIISSGNTIYF.

This chain connects TRBV5-1 to TRBJ2-7, with 16 bases lining up with TRBD2. The V and J ends lost 4 bases and 5 bases, in that order; junction bases with no gene match: 6. CDR3 size: 16 residues. The germline V gene encodes CDR1 SGHRS and CDR2 YFSETQ. In nucleotides, the CDR3 is TGCGCCAGCAGCCCCGGGACTAGCGGGGGGGTCGACGAGCAGTACTTC. Residues: CASSPGTSGGVDEQYF.

CDR3 bases: TGTGCCAGTTCCAGGGCGGTCTCCTACAATGAGCAGTTCTTC. The encoded protein is CASSRAVSYNEQFF. V and J are TRBV28 and TRBJ2-1, with a tentative D call TRBD1 (5 bases). V lost 9 bases and J 0 bases, leaving 12 bases between the germline ends. CDR3 length equals 14 residues. The V gene's germline CDR1 is MDHEN and CDR2 SYDVKM.

This rearrangement joins TRBV7-9 to TRBJ2-1, with 9 bases lining up with TRBD1. Germline V gene lookup returns CDR1 SEHNR and CDR2 FQNEAQ (reference sequence). Trimming removed 5 bases from V and 8 bases from J; junction bases left unmatched: 13. The length of the CDR3 is 16 residues. CDR3 nucleotide sequence: TGTGCCAGCAGCCAATACCGGGACAGGGTCTTCGATGAGCAGTTCTTC. Translating it yields CASSQYRDRVFDEQFF.

V usage is TRBV7-3 and J usage is TRBJ2-1; a possible D gene is TRBD2 (5 bases). There are 14 residues in the CDR3. Germline CDR1 SGHTA, CDR2 FQGTGA. With 5 bases removed from V and 6 bases from J, the gap between germline ends came to 14 bases. The CDR3 DNA sequence: TGTGCCAGCAGCCATACCCTGGAGGCCAATGAGCAGTTCTTC. Amino acid sequence: CASSHTLEANEQFF.

V gene TRBV18 combines with J gene TRBJ2-3, with D tentatively TRBD2 (6 bases). CDR1 and CDR2 from the germline V gene are KGHSH and LQKENI. V shed 4 bases and J shed 3 bases, with 17 bases lying between them. CDR3 length: 16 amino acids. CDR3 amino acids: CASSQQDGRLTDTQYF. Here the CDR3 DNA reads TGTGCCAGCTCACAACAGGACGGGAGATTGACAGATACGCAGTATTTT.

The V gene is TRBV5-8, the J gene TRBJ2-7; 7 bases line up with TRBD1. The CDR3 contains 13 residues. J gave up 2 bases and V 10 bases, and 9 bases lay outside the gene matches. Germline loops: CDR1 SGHTS, CDR2 YDEGEE. Here the CDR3 reads CADGVQGAYEQYF. For the CDR3, the DNA is TGTGCCGACGGGGTGCAGGGGGCCTACGAGCAGTACTTC.

J is TRBJ2-2 and V is TRBV6-5; no definite D call. V shed 2 bases and J shed 5 bases, with 9 bases lying between them. This CDR3 has 14 residues. CDR1 and CDR2 from the germline V gene are MNHEY and SVGAGI. CDR3 nucleotides: TGTGCCAGCAGTTACGGAGTCTATACCGGGGAGCTGTTTTTT. Translated: CASSYGVYTGELFF.

The genes are TRBV7-9 and TRBJ2-7; possible D gene TRBD2, 6 bases. Trimming took 3 bases from V and 0 from J, leaving 12 bases between them. The CDR3 has 15 amino acids. Germline assignment: CDR1 SEHNR and CDR2 FQNEAQ (reference sequence). CDR3: CASSFGGSSSYEQYF. DNA of the CDR3: TGTGCCAGCAGCTTCGGGGGTTCTAGCTCCTACGAGCAGTACTTC.

This rearrangement joins TRBV13 to TRBJ2-3; TRBD2 might be the D (7 bases). V lost 3 bases and J 5 bases, leaving 21 bases between the germline ends. The CDR3 extends over 17 amino acids. CDR1 and CDR2 (germline): PRHDT, FYEKMQ (reference sequence). The CDR3 coding sequence is TGTGCCAGCAGCTTGGGGGGCGGAGGGGGGGTGAGAGATACGCAGTATTTT. The encoded protein is CASSLGGGGGVRDTQYF.

The gene calls are TRBV9 and TRBJ2-2, with D possibly being TRBD1 (5 bases). CDR3 size: 16 residues. V lost 0 bases and J 2 bases, leaving 11 bases between the germline ends. Germline values: CDR1 SGDLS, CDR2 YYNGEE. Written as DNA, the CDR3 is TGTGCCAGCAGCGTAGGAGTGACAGATAACACCGGGGAGCTGTTTTTT. Amino acids: CASSVGVTDNTGELFF.

This chain uses TRBV18 with TRBJ1-1, with D unclear. V gave up 1 base and J gave up 6 bases, with 15 bases separating them. The CDR3 has 15 residues. The V gene's germline CDR1 is KGHSH and CDR2 LQKENI. This CDR3 reads CASSPLQGAGAEAFF. DNA of the CDR3: TGTGCCAGCTCACCACTGCAAGGAGCGGGAGCTGAAGCTTTCTTT. The whole variable domain, remainder taken from reference TRBV18 and TRBJ1-1, is NAGVMQNPRHLVRRRGQEARLRCSPMKGHSHVYWYRQLPEEGLKFMVYLQKENIIDESGMPKERFSAEFPKEGPSILRIQQVVRGDSAAYFCASSPLQGAGAEAFFGQGTRLTVV.

The V and J genes are TRBV7-9 and TRBJ2-3; D is undetermined. V shed 6 bases and J shed 0 bases, with 13 bases lying between them. Germline CDR1 SEHNR, CDR2 FQNEAQ (reference sequence). The CDR3 sequence is 15 residues long. The CDR3 nucleotides are TGTGCCAGCAGGTCACTGTCCACTAGCACAGATACGCAGTATTTT. Its protein is CASRSLSTSTDTQYF.

The chain joins TRBV4-1 to TRBJ1-4; TRBD1 aligns across 7 bases. Unmatched junction bases numbered 4, after V lost 4 bases and J lost 5 bases. This CDR3 comprises 14 residues. CDR1 is MGHRA and CDR2 is YSYEKL in the germline V gene. CDR3 loop: CASSPGQPNEKLFF. The CDR3, as DNA: TGCGCCAGCAGCCCGGGACAGCCCAATGAAAAACTGTTTTTT.

The chain couples TRBV5-4 to TRBJ1-2; 7 bases align to TRBD1. V dropped 4 bases and J dropped 0; count of bases not matched to a gene: 3. Germline CDR1 and CDR2: SGHNT and YYREEE (reference sequence). The CDR3 is 14 amino acids. CDR3 loop: CASSRDRANYGYTF. As DNA, the CDR3 is TGTGCCAGCAGCCGGGACAGAGCTAACTATGGCTACACCTTC.

The chain uses TRBV6-6 and TRBJ2-1; 10 bases line up with TRBD1. The J segment lost 8 bases and the V segment lost 0 bases, leaving 4 bases of the junction unmatched. This CDR3 contains 15 residues. Germline CDR1 MNHNY, CDR2 SVGAGI (reference sequence). CDR3 sequence reads: CASSYSWTGGHEQFF. As DNA, the CDR3 is TGTGCCAGCAGTTACTCGTGGACAGGGGGGCATGAGCAGTTCTTC.

This clone was found once. The chain links TRBV19 to TRBJ2-6, with D uncertain. The CDR3 loop spans 16 amino acids. V lost 7 bases, J lost 0 bases, and 13 bases lay in between. Germline CDR1 is LNHDA and CDR2 is SQIVND (reference sequence). The CDR3 loop is CASNPGRFSGANVLTF. Written as DNA, the CDR3 is TGTGCCAGTAATCCAGGTCGCTTCTCTGGGGCCAACGTCCTGACTTTC.

This chain uses TRBV9 with TRBJ2-1, with D uncertain. Germline loops: CDR1 SGDLS, CDR2 YYNGEE. Trimming stripped 3 bases from V and 1 base from J, with 8 bases between. The CDR3 contains 14 residues. The CDR3 DNA sequence: TGTGCCAGCAGCGCCCCCTTATCCTACAATGAGCAGTTCTTC. It is translated as CASSAPLSYNEQFF. Filled out from reference TRBV9 and TRBJ2-1, the complete variable domain reads DSGVTQTPKHLITATGQRVTLRCSPRSGDLSVYWYQQSLDQGLQFLIQYYNGEERAKGNILERFSAQQFPDLHSELNLSSLELGDSALYFCASSAPLSYNEQFFGPGTRLTVL.

The rearrangement joins TRBV7-9 to TRBJ1-2; perhaps TRBD1 as D (6 bases). Germline V CDR1 and CDR2: SEHNR, FQNEAQ (reference sequence). V lost 5 bases and J 7 bases, leaving 11 bases between the germline ends. The CDR3 has 12 amino acids. The CDR3 loop reads CASSQQGFGYTF. CDR3 coding DNA: TGTGCCAGCAGCCAACAGGGTTTTGGCTACACCTTC.

The gene calls are TRBV6-1 and TRBJ2-6, with a tentative D call TRBD2 (6 bases). Germline CDR1 is MNHNS and CDR2 is SASEGT. V lost 4 bases and J 2 bases, leaving 9 bases between the germline ends. This CDR3 is built from 15 residues. CDR3 sequence reads: CASSAGVTGANVLTF. The CDR3 DNA reads as TGTGCCAGCAGTGCGGGGGTAACTGGGGCCAACGTCCTGACTTTC.

The CDR3 bases are TGTGCCAGCAGTGATGACAGGGATGGGGGGATCTATGGCTACACCTTC. Amino acids: CASSDDRDGGIYGYTF. The chain couples TRBV2 to TRBJ1-2, with 7 bases fitting TRBD1. Germline V gene lookup returns CDR1 SNHLY and CDR2 FYNNEI. There are 16 residues in the CDR3. Germline trimming cut 3 bases from V and 4 bases from J; bases unmatched to any gene: 11.

The V gene is TRBV10-2, the J gene TRBJ1-2, with TRBD1 matching 9 bases. Trimming at V came to 6 bases and at J to 7 bases, leaving 6 bases not matched to a gene. The CDR3 extends over 13 amino acids. Germline V CDR1 and CDR2: WSHSY, SAAADI. The CDR3 DNA reads TGCGCCAGCAGGAGGGACAGGGCCTTTGGCTACACCTTC. Its translation: CASRRDRAFGYTF.

The rearrangement uses TRBV25-1 and TRBJ2-7; D unclear. V dropped 3 bases and J dropped 4 bases, with 4 bases sitting between them. The CDR3 is 11 residues long. CDR1 is MGHDK and CDR2 is SYGVNS in the germline V gene. CDR3 DNA sequence: TGTGCCAGCAGTGAGGCATACGAGCAGTACTTC. As protein: CASSEAYEQYF.

This chain connects TRBV5-1 to TRBJ1-2; no firm D call. Germline V lookup: CDR1 SGHRS, CDR2 YFSETQ. Trimming pared 0 bases from V and 6 bases from J, leaving 12 bases between. The CDR3 runs to 14 residues. CDR3 region: CASSLAEGGNGYTF. As DNA, the CDR3 is TGCGCCAGCAGCTTGGCCGAGGGAGGAAATGGCTACACCTTC.

The genes are TRBV27 and TRBJ2-7; D ambiguous. The germline V and J ends were trimmed by 8 bases and 0 bases, with 5 bases remaining between them. The CDR3 is 11 residues long. The germline V gene has CDR1 MNHEY and CDR2 SMNVEV (reference sequence). In DNA, the CDR3 is TGTGCCAGCGCGAGCTCCTACGAGCAGTACTTC. It codes for CASASSYEQYF.